Each of the 26 T cell receptor beta chains below was sequenced from the same sample in a study of OX40 agonist ivuxolimab in advanced cancers. Clones were read by immunoSEQ multiplex PCR, and TCRdb kept only the in-frame ones, dropping some. The repertoire has around 50,000 clones, roughly nine tenths of them found once; the top ten carry about a tenth. Sequencing used CD4+ or CD8+ T cells sorted from blood, obtained in a trial of the OX40 agonist ivuxolimab. These receptors originate from an adult with an advanced solid tumor such as melanoma, head and neck, liver or kidney cancer.

This clone appeared a few times. The gene calls are TRBV29-1 and TRBJ1-1, with 9 bases that match TRBD1. V lost 3 bases, J lost 6 bases, and 8 bases stayed unmatched. This CDR3 has 14 amino acids. Germline V gene data show CDR1 as SQVTM and CDR2 as ANQGSEA. The CDR3 reads CSVEPQGAGAEAFF. DNA for the CDR3: TGCAGCGTTGAGCCACAGGGGGCAGGGGCTGAAGCTTTCTTT.

This clone was found a few times. The chain recombines TRBV2 with TRBJ2-7; TRBD2 aligns across 7 bases. Germline assignment: CDR1 SNHLY and CDR2 FYNNEI. Losses at the gene ends were 6 bases for V and 5 bases for J; bases not matched to a gene: 13. There are 15 residues in the CDR3. CDR3 sequence reads: CASREAARGWDEQYF. DNA for the CDR3: TGTGCCAGCAGGGAGGCTGCGCGGGGGTGGGACGAGCAGTACTTC. Full variable domain (outside the CDR3, taken from reference TRBV2 and TRBJ2-7): EPEVTQTPSHQVTQMGQEVILRCVPISNHLYFYWYRQILGQKVEFLVSFYNNEISEKSEIFDDQFSVERPDGSNFTLKIRSTKLEDSAMYFCASREAARGWDEQYFGPGTRLTVT.

V and J are TRBV30 and TRBJ2-2; D is possibly TRBD1 (6 bases). This CDR3 has 13 residues. The V and J ends lost 3 bases and 5 bases respectively, with 10 bases between them. The germline CDR1 and CDR2 sequences are GTSNPN and SVGIG (reference sequence). CDR3 in DNA: TGTGCCTGGAGGCGACAGGAAACCGGGGAGCTGTTTTTT. This codes for CAWRRQETGELFF.

The chain is built from TRBV6-1 and TRBJ1-4; D is perhaps TRBD1 (5 bases). The V end was cut by 4 bases, the J end by 7 bases, with 10 bases between. CDR3 size: 13 residues. Germline V CDR1 and CDR2: MNHNS, SASEGT. CDR3 region: CASSGSRGEKLFF. DNA of the CDR3: TGTGCCAGCAGTGGATCAAGGGGTGAAAAACTGTTTTTT.

This clone appeared a single time. The CDR3 here is CATSGGTQDQPQHF. The CDR3 region has the DNA TGTGCCACCAGCGGCGGGACTCAAGATCAGCCCCAGCATTTT. This rearrangement joins TRBV15 to TRBJ1-5; the D gene is possibly TRBD1 (5 bases). The CDR3 loop spans 14 amino acids. V was clipped by 5 bases and J by 5 bases, with 13 bases between them. Germline V gene sequence: CDR1 LNHNV, CDR2 YYDKDF (reference sequence).

V usage is TRBV7-2 and J usage is TRBJ2-3; maybe TRBD1 (5 bases). V lost 3 bases, J lost 4 bases, and 14 bases lay in between. CDR1 is SGHTA and CDR2 is FQGNSA in the germline V gene. CDR3 length: 15 residues. The CDR3 nucleotides are TGTGCCAGCAGCTTGCAAGCCTTAGGGGCAGATACGCAGTATTTT. Encoded protein: CASSLQALGADTQYF.

CDR3: CASSPPTGAGSYEQYF. Written as DNA, the CDR3 is TGTGCCAGCAGTCCCCCAACAGGGGCCGGCTCCTACGAGCAGTACTTC. The gene calls are TRBV28 and TRBJ2-7; TRBD1 matches 7 bases. The germline gives CDR1 MDHEN, CDR2 SYDVKM. Trimming cost V 5 bases and J 0 bases; bases outside gene matches: 10. The CDR3 is 16 residues long.

This sequence joins TRBV10-2 and TRBJ2-7; TRBD2 aligns across 13 bases. The germline V gene encodes CDR1 WSHSY and CDR2 SAAADI. This CDR3 has 14 residues. With 4 bases clipped from V and 3 bases from J, the junction kept 0 bases outside the gene matches. The CDR3 DNA sequence: TGCGCCAGCAGTGGACTAGCGGGAGGCTACGAGCAGTACTTC. This codes for CASSGLAGGYEQYF.

With regard to this clone: The junction and the germline gene differ at one end; a read error may be behind it. The V gene is TRBV28, the J gene TRBJ1-3; 7 nucleotides align to TRBD1. CDR3 length: 13 residues. Germline CDR1 is MDHEN and CDR2 is SYDVKM. CDR3 protein: CASRSQGLNAIYF. The CDR3 coding sequence is TGTGCCAGCAGATCACAGGGGTTAAACGCCATATATTTT.

The chain links TRBV11-2 to TRBJ2-1; D not resolved. Germline loops: CDR1 SGHAT, CDR2 FQNNGV. The CDR3 covers 11 residues. The V end lost 2 bases, the J end lost 15 bases, and 11 bases lay between the germline ends. CDR3 bases: TGTGCCAGCAGCTTAATGACCCCTTTGTTCTTC. Translation gives CASSLMTPLFF.

The V and J genes are TRBV7-9 and TRBJ1-2; 11 bases fit TRBD1. The CDR3 loop spans 14 amino acids. Trimming took 5 bases from V and 7 from J; bases not matched to a gene: 6. The germline V gene has CDR1 SEHNR and CDR2 FQNEAQ (reference sequence). CDR3 amino acids: CASSIPGQGVGYTF. CDR3 DNA sequence: TGTGCCAGCAGCATACCGGGACAGGGGGTTGGCTACACCTTC.

This clone was counted only a few times. V gene TRBV30 combines with J gene TRBJ1-1; no clear D gene. The CDR3 consists of 15 residues. V shed 8 bases and J shed 5 bases, with 24 bases lying between them. The germline V gene has CDR1 GTSNPN and CDR2 SVGIG (reference sequence). This CDR3 reads CALTVTKSAGTEAFF. The CDR3 nucleotides are TGTGCCCTAACGGTTACTAAGAGTGCCGGTACTGAAGCTTTCTTT.

The chain is built from TRBV11-2 and TRBJ2-7; a weak D match, TRBD1 (6 bases). The CDR3 covers 14 residues. Trimming took 3 bases from V and 2 from J, leaving 11 bases between them. Germline CDR1 SGHAT, CDR2 FQNNGV. The DNA for the CDR3 is TGTGCCAGCAGCTTTCAGCCAGGGGCCTACGAGCAGTACTTC. It translates to CASSFQPGAYEQYF.

The genes are TRBV19 and TRBJ1-2; unclear D gene. This CDR3 spans 13 amino acids. Looked up from germline, CDR1 is LNHDA and CDR2 is SQIVND (reference sequence). V was pared by 0 bases and J by 2 bases, with 4 bases between. In DNA, the CDR3 is TGTGCCAGTAGTATAGAGGGAAACTATGGCTACACCTTC. Its protein is CASSIEGNYGYTF.

In this sample, this clone turned up once. The CDR3 sequence is CASSADRDETQYF. CDR3 DNA sequence: TGTGCCAGCAGCGCCGACAGGGATGAGACCCAGTACTTC. This rearrangement joins TRBV2 to TRBJ2-5, with 7 bases aligning to TRBD1. The CDR3 consists of 13 residues. V was clipped by 6 bases and J by 5 bases; unmatched bases: 6. Per germline, CDR1 SNHLY and CDR2 FYNNEI. The whole variable domain, remainder taken from reference TRBV2 and TRBJ2-5, is EPEVTQTPSHQVTQMGQEVILRCVPISNHLYFYWYRQILGQKVEFLVSFYNNEISEKSEIFDDQFSVERPDGSNFTLKIRSTKLEDSAMYFCASSADRDETQYFGPGTRLLVL.

This chain's CDR3 is CASRTPQGLNQPQHF. The CDR3, as DNA: TGTGCCAGCAGGACGCCACAGGGCCTTAATCAGCCCCAGCATTTT. The chain couples TRBV28 to TRBJ1-5; tentative D call: TRBD1 (6 bases). Trimming pared 6 bases from V and 4 bases from J, leaving 16 bases between. Germline CDR1 reads MDHEN; CDR2 reads SYDVKM. CDR3 length: 15 residues.

The chain is built from TRBV14 and TRBJ2-7; D not certain. This CDR3 region has 15 residues. V was trimmed by 3 bases and J by 4 bases, leaving 16 bases between them. The germline gives CDR1 SGHDN, CDR2 FVKESK. The CDR3 loop is CASSHLWPGGYEQYF. The CDR3 coding sequence is TGTGCCAGCAGCCACCTTTGGCCCGGTGGGTACGAGCAGTACTTC.

The chain has TRBV5-6 and TRBJ1-6; D not certain. CDR3 length: 14 residues. With 0 bases removed from V and 7 bases from J, the gap between germline ends came to 8 bases. Germline V gene sequence: CDR1 SGHDT, CDR2 YYEEEE. DNA for the CDR3: TGTGCCAGCAGCTTGGAGCTGGAAAATTCACCCCTCCACTTT. Translated: CASSLELENSPLHF.

V usage is TRBV19 and J usage is TRBJ1-2; TRBD1 is a possible D gene (6 bases). Germline CDR1 LNHDA, CDR2 SQIVND (reference sequence). This CDR3 has 18 amino acids. Deletions cut 3 bases from V and 0 bases from J, with 20 bases between. The CDR3 region is CASSIYPEGVEANYGYTF. Here the CDR3 DNA reads TGTGCCAGTAGTATCTACCCGGAGGGGGTGGAAGCTAACTATGGCTACACCTTC. Complete variable domain (other parts from reference TRBV19 and TRBJ1-2): DGGITQSPKYLFRKEGQNVTLSCEQNLNHDAMYWYRQDPGQGLRLIYYSQIVNDFQKGDIAEGYSVSREKKESFPLTVTSAQKNPTAFYLCASSIYPEGVEANYGYTFGSGTRLTVV.

The chain carries TRBV5-1 and TRBJ2-7; no definite D call. The CDR3 is 13 residues long. V shed 5 bases and J shed 3 bases, with 12 bases lying between them. CDR1 is SGHRS and CDR2 is YFSETQ in the germline V gene. CDR3 protein: CASRSTGSYEQYF. The CDR3 bases are TGCGCCAGCAGGTCAACGGGCAGCTACGAGCAGTACTTC.

The CDR3 here is CAIKTGGFEGEQYF. For the CDR3, the DNA is TGTGCCATCAAAACAGGGGGGTTTGAGGGCGAGCAGTACTTC. The chain recombines TRBV10-3 with TRBJ2-7, with TRBD1 identical over 8 bases. This CDR3 has 14 residues. Germline CDR1 and CDR2: ENHRY and SYGVKD. The junction had 11 bases not matched to a gene; V was cut back by 7 bases and J by 6 bases.

This chain uses TRBV10-3 with TRBJ2-3; the match to TRBD2 covers 10 bases. This CDR3 is built from 17 residues. CDR1 and CDR2 from the germline V gene are ENHRY and SYGVKD. V lost 7 bases to trimming and J lost 2 bases; unmatched junction nucleotides: 12. CDR3 in DNA: TGTGCCATCAAGGAGCGGGAGGGTACCACCTCCACAGATACGCAGTATTTT. It encodes CAIKEREGTTSTDTQYF.

This clone was counted once. The J gene is TRBJ1-1, the V gene TRBV30; D is uncertain. This CDR3 has 11 amino acids. Germline V CDR1 and CDR2: GTSNPN, SVGIG (reference sequence). V lost 5 bases, J lost 3 bases, and 7 bases lay in between. The DNA for the CDR3 is TGTGCCTGGGTATCCTACACTGAAGCTTTCTTT. This codes for CAWVSYTEAFF.

The V and J genes are TRBV5-4 and TRBJ2-7, with 7 bases aligning to TRBD2. The junction had 6 bases not matched to a gene; V was cut back by 4 bases and J by 2 bases. Germline V gene data show CDR1 as SGHNT and CDR2 as YYREEE (reference sequence). The CDR3 is made up of 14 amino acids. The chain's CDR3 is CASSPDGGAYEQYF. For the CDR3, the DNA is TGTGCCAGCAGCCCAGATGGGGGGGCCTACGAGCAGTACTTC.

The chain links TRBV12-5 to TRBJ2-3; D gene ambiguous. Germline-derived CDR1 and CDR2 are LGHNT and FRNRAP. Trimming shortened V by 1 base and J by 3 bases, and 5 bases separated the two germline ends. This CDR3 is built from 13 residues. CDR3 residues: CASGLASTDTQYF. The DNA of the CDR3 is TGTGCTAGTGGTTTGGCGTCAACAGATACGCAGTATTTT.

The rearrangement uses TRBV7-9 and TRBJ1-4; a possible D gene is TRBD1 (6 bases). The CDR3 length is 13 residues. Trimming shortened V by 3 bases and J by 8 bases, and 10 bases separated the two germline ends. Germline CDR1 and CDR2: SEHNR and FQNEAQ (reference sequence). This CDR3 is CASSFGTQEKLFF. As DNA, the CDR3 is TGTGCCAGCAGCTTCGGGACACAGGAAAAACTGTTTTTT.